Following are 31 T cell receptor beta chains from one sample sequenced in a study of cytotoxic CD8 clonotypes in ibrutinib-treated CLL. Produced via immunoSEQ multiplex PCR; TCRdb's table is partial and in-frame only. The sample carries tens of thousands of clones, less than 90% recorded once. The specimen comprised PBMCs, sampled after 24 months of ibrutinib treatment. The receptors shown here come from a human donor with chronic lymphocytic leukemia.

The chain recombines TRBV30 with TRBJ2-5; no firm D call. CDR1 and CDR2 (germline): GTSNPN, SVGIG (reference sequence). The CDR3 is 15 residues long. The V and J ends lost 2 bases and 5 bases respectively, with 18 bases between them. The CDR3, as DNA: TGTGCCTGGAGTTCAAGGAGAACTGGGCCGGAGACCCAGTACTTC. Protein sequence: CAWSSRRTGPETQYF. The complete variable domain, with remaining parts taken from reference TRBV30 and TRBJ2-5, reads SQTIHQWPATLVQPVGSPLSLECTVEGTSNPNLYWYRQAAGRGLQLLFYSVGIGQISSEVPQNLSASRPQDRQFILSSKKLLLSDSGFYLCAWSSRRTGPETQYFGPGTRLLVL.

V usage is TRBV7-9 and J usage is TRBJ2-7; D perhaps matches TRBD2 (5 bases). This CDR3 has 15 residues. Germline lookup yields CDR1 SEHNR and CDR2 FQNEAQ (reference sequence). V was pared by 1 base and J by 1 base, with 11 bases between. CDR3 loop: CASSLEDYLSYEQYF. In nucleotides, the CDR3 is TGTGCCAGCAGCTTAGAAGACTATCTATCCTACGAGCAGTACTTC. The entire variable domain, with the rest obtained from reference TRBV7-9 and TRBJ2-7, is as follows: DTGVSQNPRHKITKRGQNVTFRCDPISEHNRLYWYRQTLGQGPEFLTYFQNEAQLEKSRLLSDRFSAERPKGSFSTLEIQRTEQGDSAMYLCASSLEDYLSYEQYFGPGTRLTVT.

The chain employs TRBV30 and TRBJ1-1; 9 bases map to TRBD1. Germline loops: CDR1 GTSNPN, CDR2 SVGIG (reference sequence). The CDR3 has 17 residues. The V and J ends lost 1 base and 2 bases, in that order; junction bases with no gene match: 11. CDR3 sequence (DNA): TGTGCCTGGAGTGACCGGGACAGGGTCCCGATAAACACTGAAGCTTTCTTT. Translation gives CAWSDRDRVPINTEAFF.

The rearrangement uses TRBV19 and TRBJ1-5; no clear D gene. The CDR3 consists of 15 residues. Per germline, CDR1 LNHDA and CDR2 SQIVND (reference sequence). Trimming removed 3 bases from V and 0 bases from J, with 9 bases in between. DNA for the CDR3: TGTGCCAGTAGTATTAGTGGCAGTAGCAATCAGCCCCAGCATTTT. This codes for CASSISGSSNQPQHF.

This clone was counted a few times. The rearrangement uses TRBV5-4 and TRBJ1-2; 8 bases fit TRBD1. The length of the CDR3 is 14 residues. Looked up from germline, CDR1 is SGHNT and CDR2 is YYREEE (reference sequence). The ends lost 4 bases at V and 3 bases at J; junction bases unmatched: 5. The CDR3 sequence is CASSPGGKDYGYTF. CDR3 in DNA: TGTGCCAGCAGCCCAGGGGGCAAAGACTATGGCTACACCTTC.

This chain joins TRBV4-1 and TRBJ1-1; a weak D match, TRBD1 (6 bases). Germline V gene sequence: CDR1 MGHRA, CDR2 YSYEKL. The V end was cut by 4 bases, the J end by 2 bases, with 11 bases between. This CDR3 spans 14 amino acids. This chain's CDR3 is CASSRPTGNTEAFF. The CDR3 DNA follows: TGCGCCAGCAGCCGACCGACAGGCAACACTGAAGCTTTCTTT.

This clone was observed a single time. The CDR3 sequence: CASRREASYNEQFF. CDR3 in DNA: TGTGCCAGCCGGCGGGAAGCCTCCTACAATGAGCAGTTCTTC. The chain has TRBV27 and TRBJ2-1; a weak D match, TRBD2 (6 bases). Germline values: CDR1 MNHEY, CDR2 SMNVEV (reference sequence). This CDR3 contains 14 residues. V shed 8 bases and J shed 0 bases, with 11 bases lying between them.

The chain recombines TRBV5-1 with TRBJ2-7; 7 bases fit TRBD1. CDR1 and CDR2 from the germline V gene are SGHRS and YFSETQ. The CDR3 length is 14 residues. The ends lost 3 bases at V and 5 bases at J; junction bases unmatched: 8. In DNA form, the CDR3 reads TGCGCCAGCAGCTCGGGACAGTCGCTTGACGAGCAGTACTTC. Its translation: CASSSGQSLDEQYF.

V and J are TRBV4-3 and TRBJ2-2; tentatively, D is TRBD2 (6 bases). V lost 0 bases and J lost 2, with 19 bases in between. Germline V gene sequence: CDR1 LGHNA, CDR2 YSLEER. CDR3 length: 19 amino acids. In DNA, the CDR3 is TGCGCCAGCAGCCAAGATGTGGTCGGTCCGGGGGACAACACCGGGGAGCTGTTTTTT. Its translation is CASSQDVVGPGDNTGELFF.

J is TRBJ2-1 and V is TRBV6-5, with 8 bases that match TRBD2. V dropped 7 bases and J dropped 2; count of bases not matched to a gene: 7. The CDR3 extends over 15 amino acids. The germline V gene has CDR1 MNHEY and CDR2 SVGAGI. This CDR3 is CASNREGLPYNEQFF. In DNA form, the CDR3 reads TGTGCCAGCAACCGGGAGGGCCTTCCCTACAATGAGCAGTTCTTC.

On this clone: Within the sample, other DNA sequences also encode this same CDR3. The J gene is TRBJ1-3, the V gene TRBV28; 9 bases line up with TRBD1. Per the germline V gene, CDR1 is MDHEN and CDR2 is SYDVKM. CDR3 size: 16 residues. V dropped 5 bases and J dropped 0; count of bases not matched to a gene: 5. CDR3 sequence reads: CASSPGQGVSGNTIYF. CDR3 sequence (DNA): TGTGCCAGCAGTCCGGGACAGGGTGTCTCTGGAAACACCATATATTTT.

V gene TRBV4-2 combines with J gene TRBJ2-1, with unresolved D. Germline-derived CDR1 and CDR2 are LGHNA and YNFKEQ. V lost 4 bases and J 5 bases, leaving 12 bases between the germline ends. The CDR3 has 14 residues. The CDR3 DNA is TGTGCCAGCAGCCCCCAACTACAAAACAATGAGCAGTTCTTC. Its protein product is CASSPQLQNNEQFF.

CDR3 residues: CASSFRASGNEQFF. CDR3 nucleotide sequence: TGTGCCAGCAGCTTCCGGGCTAGCGGCAATGAGCAGTTCTTC. The chain is built from TRBV5-4 and TRBJ2-1, with 7 nucleotides matching TRBD2. Germline CDR1 and CDR2: SGHNT and YYREEE (reference sequence). J lost 6 bases, V lost 2 bases, and 5 bases had no gene match. The CDR3 is made up of 14 amino acids.

The rearrangement joins TRBV27 to TRBJ2-7; TRBD1 matches at 7 bases. V shed 4 bases and J 3 bases; nucleotides not matched to a gene: 9. CDR3 length: 15 residues. CDR1 is MNHEY, CDR2 SMNVEV, per germline (reference sequence). CDR3 residues: CASSSIGQVIYEQYF. Here the CDR3 DNA reads TGTGCCAGCAGTTCTATAGGACAGGTTATCTACGAGCAGTACTTC.

CDR3 coding DNA: TGTGCCACCAGCAGAGATCCCGGGACTAGCGGACCACCTCAGTACTTC. Translation: CATSRDPGTSGPPQYF. The rearrangement links TRBV15 to TRBJ2-5, with TRBD2 identical over 11 bases. The germline gives CDR1 LNHNV, CDR2 YYDKDF (reference sequence). The V and J ends lost 0 bases and 11 bases, in that order; junction bases with no gene match: 11. The CDR3 is 16 residues long.

The chain employs TRBV30 and TRBJ2-7; D tentatively fits TRBD1 or TRBD2 (5 bases each). There are 13 residues in the CDR3. The V gene lost 0 bases and the J gene lost 2 bases, with 8 bases spanning the gap. Germline-derived CDR1 and CDR2 are GTSNPN and SVGIG (reference sequence). The CDR3 sequence is CAWSVGVTYEQYF. CDR3 coding DNA: TGTGCCTGGAGTGTGGGGGTCACCTACGAGCAGTACTTC. The full variable domain, with the rest looked up from reference TRBV30 and TRBJ2-7, is SQTIHQWPATLVQPVGSPLSLECTVEGTSNPNLYWYRQAAGRGLQLLFYSVGIGQISSEVPQNLSASRPQDRQFILSSKKLLLSDSGFYLCAWSVGVTYEQYFGPGTRLTVT.

The chain combines TRBV27 with TRBJ2-7, with TRBD2 matching 14 bases. CDR3 length: 18 amino acids. V dropped 8 bases and J dropped 0; count of bases not matched to a gene: 12. CDR1 and CDR2 from the germline V gene are MNHEY and SMNVEV (reference sequence). CDR3 nucleotides: TGTGCCAGCGGTGCGAGACTAGCGGGAGGGCCACCCTCCTACGAGCAGTACTTC. Translating it yields CASGARLAGGPPSYEQYF.

This clone was seen only once. The V and J genes are TRBV7-9 and TRBJ2-7; the D is unclear. Trimming stripped 4 bases from V and 2 bases from J, with 15 bases between. The CDR3 spans 15 residues. Germline CDR1 SEHNR, CDR2 FQNEAQ (reference sequence). The CDR3 DNA is TGTGCCAGCAGCTCGACAAACCTTAAACCCTACGAGCAGTACTTC. Translating gives CASSSTNLKPYEQYF. Using reference TRBV7-9 and TRBJ2-7 for the parts outside the CDR3, the full variable domain is DTGVSQNPRHKITKRGQNVTFRCDPISEHNRLYWYRQTLGQGPEFLTYFQNEAQLEKSRLLSDRFSAERPKGSFSTLEIQRTEQGDSAMYLCASSSTNLKPYEQYFGPGTRLTVT.

The chain is built from TRBV2 and TRBJ1-2, with no clear D. V lost 1 base and J lost 8, with 11 bases in between. This CDR3 contains 13 residues. The germline V gene encodes CDR1 SNHLY and CDR2 FYNNEI. CDR3 nucleotide sequence: TGTGCCAGCAGTGAAGACGGGGATCGGGGCTACACCTTC. Translating it yields CASSEDGDRGYTF.

This clone was seen a handful of times. The chain links TRBV7-3 to TRBJ1-2, with TRBD1 matching over 9 bases. The trim removed 5 bases at V and 8 bases at J, leaving 6 bases unmatched. The CDR3 is made up of 13 amino acids. Germline-derived CDR1 and CDR2 are SGHTA and FQGTGA. The CDR3 DNA follows: TGTGCCAGCAGCCCTCGGACAGGGGTGGGCTACACCTTC. The encoded protein is CASSPRTGVGYTF.

The chain has TRBV9 and TRBJ2-2; tentative D call: TRBD2 (5 bases). The CDR3 spans 15 residues. V shed 0 bases and J shed 4 bases, with 10 bases lying between them. From germline, CDR1 is SGDLS and CDR2 YYNGEE. The CDR3 is CASSVGSGPTGELFF. The CDR3 DNA is TGTGCCAGCAGCGTAGGAAGCGGCCCCACCGGGGAGCTGTTTTTT.

The rearrangement joins TRBV27 to TRBJ2-2; 8 bases are shared with TRBD2. The V gene end was trimmed by 4 bases and the J gene end by 4 bases; junction bases not matched to a gene: 8. Germline lookup yields CDR1 MNHEY and CDR2 SMNVEV (reference sequence). The length of the CDR3 is 16 residues. The CDR3 sequence: CASSSAGVQGTGELFF. CDR3 sequence (DNA): TGTGCCAGCAGTTCAGCGGGAGTACAGGGCACCGGGGAGCTGTTTTTT.

This sequence joins TRBV10-2 and TRBJ2-7, with D tentatively TRBD2 (5 bases). V was clipped by 4 bases and J by 1 base, with 11 bases between them. Per the germline V gene, CDR1 is WSHSY and CDR2 is SAAADI. There are 14 residues in the CDR3. CDR3 region: CASSAGLNSYEQYF. In DNA form, the CDR3 reads TGCGCCAGCAGTGCCGGACTGAATTCCTACGAGCAGTACTTC.

V usage is TRBV30 and J usage is TRBJ2-7, with a possible D match to TRBD1 (6 bases). Trimming cost V 4 bases and J 4 bases, with 11 bases left between them. The CDR3 length is 12 residues. The germline V gene encodes CDR1 GTSNPN and CDR2 SVGIG (reference sequence). CDR3 protein: CAWTGALYEQYF. CDR3 coding DNA: TGTGCCTGGACAGGGGCTCTATACGAGCAGTACTTC. Complete variable domain (other parts from reference TRBV30 and TRBJ2-7): SQTIHQWPATLVQPVGSPLSLECTVEGTSNPNLYWYRQAAGRGLQLLFYSVGIGQISSEVPQNLSASRPQDRQFILSSKKLLLSDSGFYLCAWTGALYEQYFGPGTRLTVT.

This sequence joins TRBV7-9 and TRBJ2-2; no clear D. The germline gives CDR1 SEHNR, CDR2 FQNEAQ (reference sequence). The CDR3 has 16 amino acids. The V end lost 5 bases, the J end lost 3 bases, and 16 bases lay between the germline ends. CDR3 loop: CASSNTERRYTGELFF. In DNA, the CDR3 is TGTGCCAGCAGCAATACCGAGCGCAGGTACACCGGGGAGCTGTTTTTT.

This clone was seen a single time. This sequence joins TRBV27 and TRBJ2-7, with D perhaps TRBD1 (5 bases). V was clipped by 6 bases and J by 6 bases, with 18 bases between them. The length of the CDR3 is 14 residues. Germline loops: CDR1 MNHEY, CDR2 SMNVEV (reference sequence). Here the CDR3 DNA reads TGTGCCAGCAGGCCTACAGGTTTTTCTTCCGAGCAGTACTTC. Amino acid sequence: CASRPTGFSSEQYF.

The chain is built from TRBV19 and TRBJ2-1, with a weak D call TRBD2 (5 bases). CDR3 length: 15 amino acids. The V gene's germline CDR1 is LNHDA and CDR2 SQIVND (reference sequence). Deletions cut 7 bases from V and 4 bases from J, with 17 bases between. The CDR3 is CASTIHSGSYNEQFF. Written as DNA, the CDR3 is TGTGCCAGTACTATTCATTCGGGATCGTACAATGAGCAGTTCTTC.

This clone was recorded only once. The gene calls are TRBV28 and TRBJ2-3, with TRBD1 matching over 7 bases. CDR3 length equals 15 residues. Germline-derived CDR1 and CDR2 are MDHEN and SYDVKM. The ends lost 5 bases at V and 4 bases at J; junction bases unmatched: 9. The chain's CDR3 is CASSPGQELADTQYF. CDR3 coding DNA: TGTGCCAGCAGTCCTGGACAGGAGCTAGCAGATACGCAGTATTTT.

Only a few counts were recorded for this clone. The chain is built from TRBV9 and TRBJ1-1; tentative D call: TRBD1 (6 bases). The CDR3 contains 15 residues. Trimming removed 3 bases at V and 1 base at J, with 13 bases between. Germline V gene lookup returns CDR1 SGDLS and CDR2 YYNGEE. The CDR3 sequence is CASSALLGGNTEAFF. The CDR3 bases are TGTGCCAGCAGCGCCCTACTAGGGGGGAACACTGAAGCTTTCTTT.

This sequence joins TRBV6-1 and TRBJ2-7; D is unresolved. Germline V CDR1 and CDR2: MNHNS, SASEGT. Trimming took 4 bases from V and 3 from J, leaving 13 bases between them. This CDR3 region has 14 residues. DNA for the CDR3: TGTGCCAGCAGTGCTGGGTCCGTCGGCTACGAGCAGTACTTC. Residues: CASSAGSVGYEQYF.

V usage is TRBV7-6 and J usage is TRBJ1-5, with D perhaps TRBD1 (6 bases). CDR1 and CDR2 from the germline V gene are SGHVS and FNYEAQ. The CDR3 has 16 residues. V lost 2 bases and J 0 bases, leaving 11 bases between the germline ends. This CDR3 reads CASSLSGHGSNQPQHF. Written as DNA, the CDR3 is TGTGCCAGCAGCTTATCGGGACACGGTAGCAATCAGCCCCAGCATTTT.